These 22 T cell receptor beta chains were all obtained from the same sample, sequenced in a study of shared clonotypes between healthy human individuals. Measured with immunoSEQ multiplex PCR; TCRdb has only the in-frame clones, and not every one. The sample lists about 1.5 million clones, under 99% occurring once. Sequencing input: naive CD4+ T cells sorted from blood. Subset noted: CD45RA+ positively selected. Source of these receptors: a man younger than 40 in good health.

The genes are TRBV5-1 and TRBJ1-4, with D unresolved. The germline V and J ends were trimmed by 0 bases and 5 bases, with 8 bases remaining between them. This CDR3 is 14 amino acids long. Germline CDR1 and CDR2: SGHRS and YFSETQ. As DNA, the CDR3 is TGCGCCAGCAGCTTGGAACAGCCAAATGAAAAACTGTTTTTT. Its translation is CASSLEQPNEKLFF. Filled out from reference TRBV5-1 and TRBJ1-4, the complete variable domain reads KAGVTQTPRYLIKTRGQQVTLSCSPISGHRSVSWYQQTPGQGLQFLFEYFSETQRNKGNFPGRFSGRQFSNSRSEMNVSTLELGDSALYLCASSLEQPNEKLFFGSGTQLSVL.

The chain links TRBV29-1 to TRBJ2-5, with 7 bases fitting TRBD1. Looked up from germline, CDR1 is SQVTM and CDR2 is ANQGSEA. The CDR3 has 14 amino acids. After removal of 3 bases from V and 2 bases from J, the junction contained 6 bases not matched to a gene. CDR3: CSVDDQGQQETQYF. The CDR3 nucleotides read TGCAGCGTTGACGACCAGGGACAGCAAGAGACCCAGTACTTC.

As to this clone: Sequence at one end of the junction differs from germline and may be a read error. The chain uses TRBV7-9 and TRBJ2-2, with 8 bases that match TRBD1. CDR1 SEHNR and CDR2 FQNEAQ come from the germline V gene (reference sequence). The CDR3 totals 14 residues. In DNA, the CDR3 is TGTGCCAGCAGGTTAGGACAGGGTTCCGGGGAGCTGTTTTTT. It specifies CASRLGQGSGELFF.

With respect to this clone: The same CDR3 also results from other DNA sequences found in this sample. V gene TRBV5-4 combines with J gene TRBJ2-3, with 9 bases lining up with TRBD2. Trimming removed 4 bases from V and 2 bases from J; junction bases left unmatched: 2. The CDR3 is 14 amino acids. Germline-derived CDR1 and CDR2 are SGHNT and YYREEE (reference sequence). CDR3 amino acids: CASSPGLATDTQYF. The CDR3 DNA follows: TGTGCCAGCAGCCCGGGACTAGCCACAGATACGCAGTATTTT.

J is TRBJ1-2 and V is TRBV5-1, with a tentative D call TRBD1 (6 bases). Trimming removed 4 bases at V and 3 bases at J, with 13 bases between. CDR1 SGHRS and CDR2 YFSETQ come from the germline V gene. The CDR3 sequence is 14 residues long. The CDR3 reads CASSAGQSDYGYTF. For the CDR3, the DNA is TGCGCCAGCAGCGCCGGACAGTCGGACTATGGCTACACCTTC.

The rearrangement links TRBV18 to TRBJ1-2, with D possibly matching TRBD1 (5 bases). This CDR3 region has 15 residues. V dropped 2 bases and J dropped 3 bases, with 13 bases sitting between them. In germline, CDR1 is KGHSH, CDR2 LQKENI. The CDR3 protein is CASSPTSRDYYGYTF. The CDR3 DNA reads as TGTGCCAGCTCACCAACTAGTCGGGACTACTATGGCTACACCTTC.

Details on this clone: The identical CDR3 is also encoded by other nucleotide sequences in the sample. The chain links TRBV6-6 to TRBJ2-1, with a possible D match to TRBD1 (5 bases). The CDR3 is made up of 15 amino acids. V was cut by 2 bases and J by 4 bases, with 12 bases left in between. Looked up from germline, CDR1 is MNHNY and CDR2 is SVGAGI (reference sequence). CDR3 bases: TGTGCCAGCAGTTACGGCCAGGGTATATACAATGAGCAGTTCTTC. Amino acids: CASSYGQGIYNEQFF.

V and J are TRBV6-5 and TRBJ2-2, with D tentatively TRBD1 (6 bases). With 2 bases removed from V and 6 bases from J, the gap between germline ends came to 10 bases. The CDR3 sequence is 14 residues long. Germline V gene data show CDR1 as MNHEY and CDR2 as SVGAGI. This CDR3 reads CASSYDRPPGELFF. CDR3 sequence (DNA): TGTGCCAGCAGTTACGACAGGCCTCCCGGGGAGCTGTTTTTT.

V gene TRBV28 combines with J gene TRBJ2-6; D possibly corresponds to TRBD2 (5 bases). The CDR3 totals 16 residues. Germline V gene data show CDR1 as MDHEN and CDR2 as SYDVKM. V dropped 6 bases and J dropped 0 bases, with 12 bases sitting between them. The DNA for the CDR3 is TGTGCCAGCAGCTACGACCGGGGCTCTGGGGCCAACGTCCTGACTTTC. This translates into CASSYDRGSGANVLTF.

As regards this clone: This CDR3 is also generated by other DNA sequences in the sample. The chain employs TRBV2 and TRBJ1-1; 9 bases are shared with TRBD1. V shed 7 bases and J 1 base; nucleotides not matched to a gene: 1. The CDR3 contains 13 residues. Looked up from germline, CDR1 is SNHLY and CDR2 is FYNNEI. CDR3 nucleotides: TGTGCCAGCAAGGACAGGGGGAACACTGAAGCTTTCTTT. This gives the protein CASKDRGNTEAFF.

In DNA, the CDR3 is TGTGCCAGTAGTACTTCGTTGGCCAACGTCCTGACTTTC. Its protein is CASSTSLANVLTF. The chain uses TRBV19 and TRBJ2-6, with D unresolved. The germline V and J ends were trimmed by 4 bases and 6 bases, with 7 bases remaining between them. The CDR3 runs to 13 residues. From germline, CDR1 is LNHDA and CDR2 SQIVND (reference sequence).

V usage is TRBV28 and J usage is TRBJ1-5; D is uncertain. The germline V gene encodes CDR1 MDHEN and CDR2 SYDVKM. The CDR3 sequence is 16 residues long. Trimming took 5 bases from V and 0 from J, leaving 14 bases between them. The CDR3 loop reads CASSPPRAHSNQPQHF. DNA for the CDR3: TGTGCCAGCAGTCCCCCCCGTGCCCATAGCAATCAGCCCCAGCATTTT. Together with reference TRBV28 and TRBJ1-5, the CDR3 gives the full variable domain: DVKVTQSSRYLVKRTGEKVFLECVQDMDHENMFWYRQDPGLGLRLIYFSYDVKMKEKGDIPEGYSVSREKKERFSLILESASTNQTSMYLCASSPPRAHSNQPQHFGDGTRLSIL.

CDR3 residues: CASSSRDNEKLFF. The CDR3 DNA follows: TGTGCCAGCAGCTCCAGAGATAATGAAAAACTGTTTTTT. The rearrangement links TRBV5-4 to TRBJ1-4; D is unclear. The germline V and J ends were trimmed by 3 bases and 4 bases, with 7 bases remaining between them. Looked up from germline, CDR1 is SGHNT and CDR2 is YYREEE (reference sequence). The CDR3 extends over 13 amino acids.

The genes are TRBV7-2 and TRBJ2-7; TRBD1 matches 7 bases. CDR3 size: 13 residues. Germline V lookup: CDR1 SGHTA, CDR2 FQGNSA. V lost 6 bases to trimming and J lost 6 bases; unmatched junction nucleotides: 8. The CDR3 bases are TGTGCCAGCAGACTTACAGGGGTTGGCGAGCAGTACTTC. This translates into CASRLTGVGEQYF.

The genes are TRBV5-4 and TRBJ2-5; D perhaps matches TRBD1 (6 bases). This CDR3 is built from 15 residues. Germline CDR1 and CDR2: SGHNT and YYREEE (reference sequence). V shed 4 bases and J shed 5 bases, with 18 bases lying between them. CDR3 sequence: CASSGRDNSRETQYF. CDR3 bases: TGTGCCAGCAGCGGAAGGGACAATTCACGGGAGACCCAGTACTTC.

V is TRBV2 and J is TRBJ2-3, with D unclear. V was pared by 4 bases and J by 0 bases, with 8 bases between. The CDR3 totals 14 residues. Germline loops: CDR1 SNHLY, CDR2 FYNNEI. The CDR3 sequence is CASSAMRSTDTQYF. DNA for the CDR3: TGTGCCAGCAGTGCTATGCGGAGCACAGATACGCAGTATTTT.

The V call is TRBV6-1, the J call TRBJ1-1; tentative D call: TRBD1 (6 bases). Germline CDR1 MNHNS, CDR2 SASEGT. CDR3 length: 17 residues. Trimming took 3 bases from V and 1 from J, leaving 18 bases between them. CDR3 nucleotide sequence: TGTGCCAGCAGTGACCGGGACAATTTGTATAGGAACACTGAAGCTTTCTTT. Its protein product is CASSDRDNLYRNTEAFF.

J is TRBJ2-1 and V is TRBV5-4, with TRBD2 as a possible D gene (5 bases). Germline V CDR1 and CDR2: SGHNT, YYREEE (reference sequence). This CDR3 has 14 amino acids. V was clipped by 2 bases and J by 12 bases, with 18 bases between them. CDR3 region: CASSLGRLMSGQFF. The CDR3 DNA is TGTGCCAGCAGCTTAGGCAGATTAATGAGCGGGCAGTTCTTC.

The chain has TRBV2 and TRBJ1-4; D is ambiguous. V was trimmed by 6 bases and J by 0 bases, leaving 5 bases between them. Germline values: CDR1 SNHLY, CDR2 FYNNEI. The CDR3 runs to 13 residues. DNA of the CDR3: TGTGCCAGCAGGGGAACAACTAATGAAAAACTGTTTTTT. Protein: CASRGTTNEKLFF.

V usage is TRBV28 and J usage is TRBJ2-7, with D perhaps given as TRBD1 or TRBD2 (5 bases each). CDR3 size: 13 residues. Trimming pared 2 bases from V and 7 bases from J, leaving 12 bases between. Germline V gene lookup returns CDR1 MDHEN and CDR2 SYDVKM. The CDR3 loop reads CASSLPTGREQYF. CDR3 coding DNA: TGTGCCAGCAGTTTACCCACGGGGCGGGAGCAGTACTTC.

The sample holds one count of this clone. V and J are TRBV7-2 and TRBJ2-3; D is unresolved. CDR1 SGHTA and CDR2 FQGNSA come from the germline V gene. Between the trimmed V and J ends, which lost 3 bases and 11 bases, there was a span of 12 bases. This CDR3 has 12 residues. The chain's CDR3 is CASSFPGVVQYF. Here the CDR3 DNA reads TGTGCCAGCAGCTTCCCAGGCGTGGTGCAGTATTTT.

The rearrangement links TRBV7-9 to TRBJ2-7; 15 nucleotides line up with TRBD2. V was pared by 1 base and J by 4 bases, with 11 bases of the junction left unmatched. Germline loops: CDR1 SEHNR, CDR2 FQNEAQ (reference sequence). The CDR3 runs 19 residues. Here the CDR3 reads CASSLEAGLAGGGLYEQYF. Here the CDR3 DNA reads TGTGCCAGCAGCTTAGAAGCGGGACTAGCGGGAGGTGGCCTTTACGAGCAGTACTTC.